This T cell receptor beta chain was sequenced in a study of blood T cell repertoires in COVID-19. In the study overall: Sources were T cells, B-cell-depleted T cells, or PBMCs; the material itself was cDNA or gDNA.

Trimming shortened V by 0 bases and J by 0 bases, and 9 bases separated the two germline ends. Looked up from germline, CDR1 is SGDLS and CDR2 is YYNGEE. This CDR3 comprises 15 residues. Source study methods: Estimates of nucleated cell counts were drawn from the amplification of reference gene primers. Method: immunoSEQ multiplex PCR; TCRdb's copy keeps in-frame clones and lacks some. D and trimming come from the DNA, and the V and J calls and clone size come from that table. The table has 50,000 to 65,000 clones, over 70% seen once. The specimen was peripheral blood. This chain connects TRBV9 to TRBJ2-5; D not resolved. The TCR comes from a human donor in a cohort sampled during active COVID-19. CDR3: CASSVAYSYQETQYF. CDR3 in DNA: TGTGCCAGCAGCGTAGCCTACTCGTACCAAGAGACCCAGTACTTC.